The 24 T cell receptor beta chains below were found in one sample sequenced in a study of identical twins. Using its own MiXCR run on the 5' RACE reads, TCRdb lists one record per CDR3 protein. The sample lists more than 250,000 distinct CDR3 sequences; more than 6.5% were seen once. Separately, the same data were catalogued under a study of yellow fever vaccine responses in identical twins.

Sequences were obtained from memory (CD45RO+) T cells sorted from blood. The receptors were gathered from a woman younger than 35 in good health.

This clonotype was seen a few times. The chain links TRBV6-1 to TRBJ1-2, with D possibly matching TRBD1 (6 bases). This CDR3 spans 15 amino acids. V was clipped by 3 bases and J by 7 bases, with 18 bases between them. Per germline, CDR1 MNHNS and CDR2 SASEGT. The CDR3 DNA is TGTGCCAGCAGTGACGGACAGATAAAGTCCTCTGGCTACACCTTC. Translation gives CASSDGQIKSSGYTF.

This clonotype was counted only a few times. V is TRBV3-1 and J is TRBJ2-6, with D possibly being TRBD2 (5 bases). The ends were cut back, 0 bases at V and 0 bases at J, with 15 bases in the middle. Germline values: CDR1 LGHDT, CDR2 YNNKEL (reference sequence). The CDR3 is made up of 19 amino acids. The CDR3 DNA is TGTGCCAGCAGCCAAGATTTCCGGGAAACGAGCTCTGGGGCCAACGTCCTGACTTTC. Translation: CASSQDFRETSSGANVLTF. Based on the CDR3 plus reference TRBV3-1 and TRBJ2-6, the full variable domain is DTAVSQTPKYLVTQMGNDKSIKCEQNLGHDTMYWYKQDSKKFLKIMFSYNNKELIINETVPNRFSPKSPDKAHLNLHINSLELGDSAVYFCASSQDFRETSSGANVLTFGAGSRLTVL.

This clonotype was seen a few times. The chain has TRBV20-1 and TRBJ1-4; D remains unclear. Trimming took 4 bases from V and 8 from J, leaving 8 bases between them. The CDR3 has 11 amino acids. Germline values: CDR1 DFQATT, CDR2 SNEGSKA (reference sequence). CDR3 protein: CSANHNEKLFF. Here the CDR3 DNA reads TGCAGTGCTAACCACAACGAAAAACTGTTTTTT.

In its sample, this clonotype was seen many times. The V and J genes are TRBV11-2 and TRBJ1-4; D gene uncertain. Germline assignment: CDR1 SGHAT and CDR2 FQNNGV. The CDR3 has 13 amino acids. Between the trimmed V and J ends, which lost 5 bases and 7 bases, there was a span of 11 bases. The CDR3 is CASSARAAEKLFF. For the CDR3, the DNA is TGTGCCAGCAGCGCTCGGGCGGCTGAAAAACTGTTTTTT. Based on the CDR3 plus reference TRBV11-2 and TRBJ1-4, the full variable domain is EAGVAQSPRYKIIEKRQSVAFWCNPISGHATLYWYQQILGQGPKLLIQFQNNGVVDDSQLPKDRFSAERLKGVDSTLKIQPAKLEDSAVYLCASSARAAEKLFFGSGTQLSVL.

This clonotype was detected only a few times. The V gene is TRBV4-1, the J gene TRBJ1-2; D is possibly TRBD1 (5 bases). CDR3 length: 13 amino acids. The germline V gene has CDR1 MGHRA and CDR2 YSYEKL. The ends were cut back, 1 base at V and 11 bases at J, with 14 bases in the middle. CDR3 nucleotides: TGCGCCAGCAGCCAAGTGAGGCAGGGTGGATACACCTTC. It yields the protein CASSQVRQGGYTF.

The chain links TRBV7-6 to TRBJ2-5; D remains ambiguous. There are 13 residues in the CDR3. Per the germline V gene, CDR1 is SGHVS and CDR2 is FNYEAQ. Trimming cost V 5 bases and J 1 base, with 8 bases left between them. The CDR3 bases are TGTGCCAGCAGCAACCCGCCCCAAGAGACCCAGTACTTC. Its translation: CASSNPPQETQYF.

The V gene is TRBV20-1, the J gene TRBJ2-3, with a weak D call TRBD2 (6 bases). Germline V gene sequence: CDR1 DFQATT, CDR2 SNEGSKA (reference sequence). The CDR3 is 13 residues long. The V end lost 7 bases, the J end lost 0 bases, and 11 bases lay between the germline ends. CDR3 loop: CSVGGASTDTQYF. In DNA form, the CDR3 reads TGCAGTGTGGGCGGGGCTAGCACAGATACGCAGTATTTT.

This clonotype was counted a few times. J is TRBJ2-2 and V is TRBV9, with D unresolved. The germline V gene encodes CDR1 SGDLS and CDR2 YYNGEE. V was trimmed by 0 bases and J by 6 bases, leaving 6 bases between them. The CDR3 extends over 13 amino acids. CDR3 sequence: CASSVVGSGELFF. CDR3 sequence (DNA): TGTGCCAGCAGCGTAGTGGGCTCCGGGGAGCTGTTTTTT.

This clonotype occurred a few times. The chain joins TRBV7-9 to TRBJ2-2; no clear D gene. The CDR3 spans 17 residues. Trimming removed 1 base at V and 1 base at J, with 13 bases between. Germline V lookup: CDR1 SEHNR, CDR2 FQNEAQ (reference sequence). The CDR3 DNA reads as TGTGCCAGCAGCTTAGGTCCGGCAGGCCAGAACACCGGGGAGCTGTTTTTT. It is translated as CASSLGPAGQNTGELFF.

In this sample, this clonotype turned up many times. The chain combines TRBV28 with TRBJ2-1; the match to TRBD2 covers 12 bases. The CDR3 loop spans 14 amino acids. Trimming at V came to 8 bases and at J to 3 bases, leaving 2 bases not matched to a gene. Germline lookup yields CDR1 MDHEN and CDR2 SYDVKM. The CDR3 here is CASLTSGGYNEQFF. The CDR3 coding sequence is TGTGCCAGCCTGACTAGCGGGGGCTACAATGAGCAGTTCTTC.

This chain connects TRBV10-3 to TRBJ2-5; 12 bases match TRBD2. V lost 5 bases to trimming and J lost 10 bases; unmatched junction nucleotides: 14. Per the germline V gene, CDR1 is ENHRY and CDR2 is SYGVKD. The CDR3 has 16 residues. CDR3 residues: CAISLTGGTSGRIQYF. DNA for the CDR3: TGTGCCATCAGTCTAACTGGAGGGACTAGCGGGCGGATCCAGTACTTC.

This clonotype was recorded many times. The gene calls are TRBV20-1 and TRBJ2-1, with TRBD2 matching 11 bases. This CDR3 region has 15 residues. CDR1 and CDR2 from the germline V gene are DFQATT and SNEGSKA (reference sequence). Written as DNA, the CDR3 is TGCAGAGTTCTCCTGGGGACTAGCGGATACAATGAGCAGTTCTTC. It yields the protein CRVLLGTSGYNEQFF.

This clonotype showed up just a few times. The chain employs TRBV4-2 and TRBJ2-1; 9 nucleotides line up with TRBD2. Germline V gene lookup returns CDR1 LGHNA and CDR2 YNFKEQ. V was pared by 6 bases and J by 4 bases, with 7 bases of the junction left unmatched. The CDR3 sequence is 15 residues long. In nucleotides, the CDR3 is TGTGCCAGCAGTCCCCCGACTAGCGGATACAATGAGCAGTTCTTC. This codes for CASSPPTSGYNEQFF.

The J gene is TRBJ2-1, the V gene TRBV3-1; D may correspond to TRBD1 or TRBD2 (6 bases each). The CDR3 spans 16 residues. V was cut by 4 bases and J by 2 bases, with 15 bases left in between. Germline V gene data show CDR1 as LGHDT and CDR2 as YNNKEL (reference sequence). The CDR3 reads CASSPQGTGAYNEQFF. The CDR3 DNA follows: TGTGCCAGCAGCCCGCAGGGGACTGGGGCCTACAATGAGCAGTTCTTC.

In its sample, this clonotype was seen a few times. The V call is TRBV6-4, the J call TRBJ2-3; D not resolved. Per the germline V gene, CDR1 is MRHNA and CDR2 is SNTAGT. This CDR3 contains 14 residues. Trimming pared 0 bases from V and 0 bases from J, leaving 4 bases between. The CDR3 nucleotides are TGTGCCAGCAGTGACTCGGAGAGCACAGATACGCAGTATTTT. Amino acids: CASSDSESTDTQYF.

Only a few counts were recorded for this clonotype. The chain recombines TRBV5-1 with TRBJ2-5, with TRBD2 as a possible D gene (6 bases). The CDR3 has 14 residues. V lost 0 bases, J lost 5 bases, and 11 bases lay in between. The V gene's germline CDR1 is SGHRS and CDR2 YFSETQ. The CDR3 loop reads CASSLAPGVETQYF. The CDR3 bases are TGCGCCAGCAGCTTGGCCCCGGGGGTTGAGACCCAGTACTTC.

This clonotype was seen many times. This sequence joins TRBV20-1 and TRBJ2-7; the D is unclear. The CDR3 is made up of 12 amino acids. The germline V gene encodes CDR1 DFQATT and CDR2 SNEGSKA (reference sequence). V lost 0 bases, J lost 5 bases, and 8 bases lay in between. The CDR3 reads CSARDRPDEQYV. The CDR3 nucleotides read TGCAGTGCTAGAGATCGTCCCGACGAGCAGTACGTC.

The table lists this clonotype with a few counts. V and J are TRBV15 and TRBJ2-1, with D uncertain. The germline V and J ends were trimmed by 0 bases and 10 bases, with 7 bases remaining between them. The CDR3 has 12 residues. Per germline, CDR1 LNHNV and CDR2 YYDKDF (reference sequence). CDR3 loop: CATSRDPYEQFF. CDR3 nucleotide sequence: TGTGCCACCAGCAGAGATCCCTACGAGCAGTTCTTC.

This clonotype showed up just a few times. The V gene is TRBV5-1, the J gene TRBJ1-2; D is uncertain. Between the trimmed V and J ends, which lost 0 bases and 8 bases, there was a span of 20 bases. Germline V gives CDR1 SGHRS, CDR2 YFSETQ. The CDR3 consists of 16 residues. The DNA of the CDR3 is TGCGCCAGCAGCTTGGTTGGCGTCGGCAGCCCACCAGGCTACACCTTC. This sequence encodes CASSLVGVGSPPGYTF.

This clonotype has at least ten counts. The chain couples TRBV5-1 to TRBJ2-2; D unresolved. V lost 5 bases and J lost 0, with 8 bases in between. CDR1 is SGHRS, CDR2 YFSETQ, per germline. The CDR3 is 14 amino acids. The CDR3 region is CASRTTANTGELFF. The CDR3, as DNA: TGCGCCAGCAGGACGACGGCGAACACCGGGGAGCTGTTTTTT. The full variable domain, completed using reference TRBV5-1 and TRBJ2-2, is KAGVTQTPRYLIKTRGQQVTLSCSPISGHRSVSWYQQTPGQGLQFLFEYFSETQRNKGNFPGRFSGRQFSNSRSEMNVSTLELGDSALYLCASRTTANTGELFFGEGSRLTVL.

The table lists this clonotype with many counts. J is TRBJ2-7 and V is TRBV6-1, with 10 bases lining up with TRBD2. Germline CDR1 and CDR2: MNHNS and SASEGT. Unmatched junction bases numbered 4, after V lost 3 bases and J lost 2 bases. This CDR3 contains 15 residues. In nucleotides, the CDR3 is TGTGCCAGCAGTGAGACTAGCGGGTCAGCCTACGAGCAGTACTTC. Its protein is CASSETSGSAYEQYF.

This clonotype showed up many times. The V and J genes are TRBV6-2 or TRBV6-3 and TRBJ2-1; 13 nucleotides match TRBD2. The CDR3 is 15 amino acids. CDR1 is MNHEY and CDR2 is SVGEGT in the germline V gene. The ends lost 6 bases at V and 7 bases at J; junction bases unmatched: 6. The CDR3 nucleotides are TGTGCCAGCAGCCGACTAGCGGGGGGAAAGAATGAGCAGTTCTTC. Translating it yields CASSRLAGGKNEQFF.

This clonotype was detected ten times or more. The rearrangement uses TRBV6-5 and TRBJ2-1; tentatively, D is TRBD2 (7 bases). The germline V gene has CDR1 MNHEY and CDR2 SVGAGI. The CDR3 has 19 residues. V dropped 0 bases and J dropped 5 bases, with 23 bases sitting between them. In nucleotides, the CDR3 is TGTGCCAGCAGTTACTCCGGCCGGGGGCTAGCGGTGGCAAACAATGAGCAGTTCTTC. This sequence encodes CASSYSGRGLAVANNEQFF.

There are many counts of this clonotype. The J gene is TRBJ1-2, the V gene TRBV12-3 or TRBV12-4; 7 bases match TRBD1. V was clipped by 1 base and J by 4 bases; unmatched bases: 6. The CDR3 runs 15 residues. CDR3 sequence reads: CASSLGSGGGYGYTF. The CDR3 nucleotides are TGTGCCAGCAGTTTAGGTTCAGGGGGGGGCTATGGCTACACCTTC.